Below are 19 T cell receptor beta chains sequenced from a single sample in a study of cytomegalovirus exposure and HLA in healthy donors. The study ran its PCR with 60 Vbeta and 13 Jbeta primers. Using immunoSEQ multiplex PCR, the repertoire was profiled, and TCRdb retains in-frame clones only, with some absent. Its clone listing holds 55,000 to 85,000 clones. The sequenced material came from PBMCs. The receptors here all came from a woman in her thirties in good health and CMV-seronegative.

This rearrangement joins TRBV6-5 to TRBJ1-2; 7 positions agree with TRBD1. The CDR3 totals 12 residues. Germline assignment: CDR1 MNHEY and CDR2 SVGAGI. With V trimmed by 6 bases and J by 8 bases, 6 bases remained unmatched. CDR3 protein: CASRRQGMGYTF. The CDR3 nucleotides are TGTGCCAGCAGGAGACAGGGAATGGGCTACACCTTC.

The chain links TRBV10-1 to TRBJ2-1; TRBD2 matches 13 bases. Germline V lookup: CDR1 WNHNN, CDR2 SYGVQD (reference sequence). The V and J ends lost 5 bases and 8 bases, in that order; junction bases with no gene match: 12. The CDR3 is made up of 17 amino acids. The CDR3 sequence: CASSPVGLAGSRDEQFF. Written as DNA, the CDR3 is TGCGCCAGCAGTCCGGTGGGACTAGCGGGGTCAAGGGATGAGCAGTTCTTC.

The chain combines TRBV5-1 with TRBJ2-1, with 7 bases fitting TRBD2. CDR3 length: 13 amino acids. CDR1 is SGHRS, CDR2 YFSETQ, per germline. After removal of 5 bases from V and 9 bases from J, the junction contained 8 bases not matched to a gene. In nucleotides, the CDR3 is TGCGCCAGCAGGTATTCCTCGGGAGGTGAGCAGTTCTTC. Translation gives CASRYSSGGEQFF.

V and J are TRBV6-5 and TRBJ2-7; 13 bases are shared with TRBD2. There are 15 residues in the CDR3. After removal of 6 bases from V and 2 bases from J, the junction contained 4 bases not matched to a gene. From germline, CDR1 is MNHEY and CDR2 SVGAGI. DNA of the CDR3: TGTGCCAGCAGGCCCGGGACTAGCGGGGCCTACGAGCAGTACTTC. It yields the protein CASRPGTSGAYEQYF.

The V and J genes are TRBV19 and TRBJ2-3; 8 bases are shared with TRBD2. Trimming removed 4 bases from V and 5 bases from J; junction bases left unmatched: 20. The germline V gene encodes CDR1 LNHDA and CDR2 SQIVND (reference sequence). This CDR3 region has 19 residues. The CDR3 nucleotides read TGTGCCAGTAGTACTAGACGGTCGGGGCCCAGCGGGAGTGGAGATACGCAGTATTTT. It encodes CASSTRRSGPSGSGDTQYF.

Notes on this clone: The junction differs from germline at one of its ends, possibly a read error. Other nucleotide sequences from this sample produce the same CDR3. The chain carries TRBV6-1 and TRBJ1-6; 8 positions match TRBD1. From germline, CDR1 is MNHNS and CDR2 SASEGT. This CDR3 spans 17 amino acids. CDR3 protein: CASSGPGGIAYNSPLHF. The CDR3 nucleotides read TGTGCCAGCAGTGGCCCAGGGGGCATTGCATATAATTCACCCCTACACTTT.

The chain is built from TRBV18 and TRBJ2-1; D is undetermined. The germline V gene encodes CDR1 KGHSH and CDR2 LQKENI. This CDR3 is built from 13 residues. The ends were cut back, 5 bases at V and 10 bases at J, with 15 bases in the middle. This CDR3 reads CASSSDGLEEQFF. DNA of the CDR3: TGTGCCAGCTCATCCGACGGTCTAGAGGAGCAGTTCTTC.

The chain joins TRBV5-1 to TRBJ1-4, with 8 bases aligning to TRBD1. The germline V gene has CDR1 SGHRS and CDR2 YFSETQ. The CDR3 runs 16 residues. V lost 4 bases and J lost 8; bases outside the gene matches: 13. The CDR3 DNA is TGCGCCAGCAGCCCGGGACAGGTTTCAAAGGGGGAAAAACTGTTTTTT. Translated, it gives CASSPGQVSKGEKLFF.

The chain employs TRBV9 and TRBJ2-2; 7 bases fit TRBD2. Germline V gives CDR1 SGDLS, CDR2 YYNGEE. Trimming removed 4 bases from V and 5 bases from J; junction bases left unmatched: 11. The CDR3 consists of 16 residues. CDR3 sequence reads: CASSSPRGGMTGELFF. The CDR3 DNA is TGTGCCAGCAGCTCACCCCGGGGAGGGATGACCGGGGAGCTGTTTTTT.

CDR3 DNA: TGTGCCAGCTCACCCGCGGAGGGGTCGAACACTGAAGCTTTCTTT. Encoded protein: CASSPAEGSNTEAFF. The V gene is TRBV18, the J gene TRBJ1-1; tentatively, D is TRBD1 (5 bases). Deletions cut 3 bases from V and 1 base from J, with 12 bases between. The germline V gene has CDR1 KGHSH and CDR2 LQKENI. This CDR3 comprises 15 residues.

The V and J genes are TRBV5-4 and TRBJ1-2, with 10 bases matching TRBD1. The CDR3 has 14 amino acids. The V gene end was trimmed by 4 bases and the J gene end by 8 bases; junction bases not matched to a gene: 8. The germline gives CDR1 SGHNT, CDR2 YYREEE (reference sequence). The chain's CDR3 is CASSKPDRGGGYTF. The CDR3 nucleotides are TGTGCCAGCAGCAAGCCGGACAGGGGGGGAGGCTACACCTTC. The complete variable domain, with remaining parts taken from reference TRBV5-4 and TRBJ1-2, reads ETGVTQSPTHLIKTRGQQVTLRCSSQSGHNTVSWYQQALGQGPQFIFQYYREEENGRGNFPPRFSGLQFPNYSSELNVNALELDDSALYLCASSKPDRGGGYTFGSGTRLTVV.

The V and J genes are TRBV9 and TRBJ1-5; D might be TRBD1 (6 bases). CDR1 is SGDLS and CDR2 is YYNGEE in the germline V gene. CDR3 length: 13 amino acids. Trimming cost V 0 bases and J 7 bases, with 8 bases left between them. The CDR3 DNA is TGTGCCAGCAGCGTAGCTACAGGGCAGCCCCAGCATTTT. Translation gives CASSVATGQPQHF.

The rearrangement uses TRBV2 and TRBJ1-4, with TRBD1 identical over 8 bases. V shed 4 bases, J shed 3 bases, and the junction held 7 bases outside the gene matches. From germline, CDR1 is SNHLY and CDR2 FYNNEI. CDR3 length: 16 amino acids. CDR3 bases: TGTGCCAGCAGTGTCCAGGGGGCAAGTGCTAATGAAAAACTGTTTTTT. It yields the protein CASSVQGASANEKLFF.

The chain links TRBV5-1 to TRBJ2-1; TRBD2 matches 9 bases. The CDR3 loop spans 15 amino acids. Germline V CDR1 and CDR2: SGHRS, YFSETQ. J lost 9 bases, V lost 4 bases, and 11 bases had no gene match. The CDR3 coding sequence is TGCGCCAGCAGCCCGATCGCGGGGGGGCCGGGTGAGCAGTTCTTC. Amino acid sequence: CASSPIAGGPGEQFF.

This chain's CDR3 is CASSLVAGLALRVEQYF. CDR3 in DNA: TGCGCCAGCAGCTTGGTCGCGGGACTAGCTCTACGAGTCGAGCAGTACTTC. The chain uses TRBV5-1 and TRBJ2-7; TRBD2 agrees at 9 bases. V shed 0 bases, J shed 6 bases, and the junction held 13 bases outside the gene matches. Germline V gene lookup returns CDR1 SGHRS and CDR2 YFSETQ. The CDR3 has 17 amino acids.

The V call is TRBV10-1, the J call TRBJ2-5, with unresolved D. The J call may be in error: the DNA end matches TRBJ2-7 better. The CDR3 spans 12 residues. From germline, CDR1 is WNHNN and CDR2 SYGVQD (reference sequence). The CDR3 DNA follows: TGCGCCAGCAGCCCCGGAGCCTACGAGCAGTACTTC. This encodes CASSPGAYEQYF.

The chain carries TRBV28 and TRBJ1-5, with TRBD1 identical over 8 bases. Unmatched junction bases numbered 4, after V lost 9 bases and J lost 6 bases. The CDR3 is made up of 12 amino acids. CDR1 MDHEN and CDR2 SYDVKM come from the germline V gene. The CDR3 DNA follows: TGTGCCAGTGGGACAGGTGTTCAGCCCCAGCATTTT. This encodes CASGTGVQPQHF.

The rearrangement links TRBV28 to TRBJ1-5; TRBD1 aligns across 10 bases. The germline gives CDR1 MDHEN, CDR2 SYDVKM. The CDR3 totals 13 residues. V was pared by 6 bases and J by 4 bases, with 0 bases of the junction left unmatched. CDR3 in amino acids: CASRGQGNQPQHF. The CDR3 DNA reads TGTGCCAGCAGGGGACAGGGGAATCAGCCCCAGCATTTT.

This rearrangement joins TRBV10-2 to TRBJ1-2, with 9 bases that match TRBD1. V lost 2 bases and J lost 7; bases outside the gene matches: 5. The CDR3 loop spans 14 amino acids. CDR1 and CDR2 (germline): WSHSY, SAAADI. The CDR3 loop reads CASSETPGQGGYTF. CDR3 sequence (DNA): TGCGCCAGCAGTGAGACCCCGGGACAGGGTGGCTACACCTTC.